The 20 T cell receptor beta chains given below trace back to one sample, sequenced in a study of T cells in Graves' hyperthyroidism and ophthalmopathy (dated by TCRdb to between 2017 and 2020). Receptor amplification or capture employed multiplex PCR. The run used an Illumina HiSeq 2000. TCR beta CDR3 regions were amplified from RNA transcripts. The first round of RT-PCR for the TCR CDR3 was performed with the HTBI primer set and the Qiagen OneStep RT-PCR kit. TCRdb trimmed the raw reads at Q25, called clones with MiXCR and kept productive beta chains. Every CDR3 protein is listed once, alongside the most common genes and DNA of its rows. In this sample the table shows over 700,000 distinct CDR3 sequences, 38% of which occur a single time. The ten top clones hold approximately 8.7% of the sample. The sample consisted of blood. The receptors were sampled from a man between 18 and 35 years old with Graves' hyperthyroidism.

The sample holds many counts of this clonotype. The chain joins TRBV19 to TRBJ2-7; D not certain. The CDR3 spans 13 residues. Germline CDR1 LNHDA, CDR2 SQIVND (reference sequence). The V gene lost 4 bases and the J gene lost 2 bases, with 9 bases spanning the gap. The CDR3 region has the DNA TGTGCCAGTAGTACGGCCACCGCCTACGAGCAGTACTTC. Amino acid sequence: CASSTATAYEQYF.

Here the CDR3 DNA reads TGTGCCAGCAGCCACGATTCGTCGGTAATTTCCTACGAGCAGTACTTC. Its protein product is CASSHDSSVISYEQYF. The chain uses TRBV4-2 and TRBJ2-7; D remains ambiguous. This CDR3 spans 16 amino acids. Germline V lookup: CDR1 LGHNA, CDR2 YNFKEQ. V shed 3 bases and J shed 1 base, with 16 bases lying between them.

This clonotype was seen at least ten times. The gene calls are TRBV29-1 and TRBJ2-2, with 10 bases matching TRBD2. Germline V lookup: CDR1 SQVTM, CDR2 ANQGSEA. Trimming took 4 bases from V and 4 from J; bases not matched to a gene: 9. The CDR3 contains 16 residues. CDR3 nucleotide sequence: TGCAGCGTTGGAGGAGACGAGCGGGGGGGCACCGGGGAGCTGTTTTTT. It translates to CSVGGDERGGTGELFF.

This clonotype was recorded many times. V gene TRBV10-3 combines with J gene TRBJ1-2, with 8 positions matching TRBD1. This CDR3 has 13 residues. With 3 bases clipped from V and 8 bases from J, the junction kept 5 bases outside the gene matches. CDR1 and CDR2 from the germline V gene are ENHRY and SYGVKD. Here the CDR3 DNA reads TGTGCCATCAGTGAATCCGACAGGGGAGGCTACACCTTC. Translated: CAISESDRGGYTF.

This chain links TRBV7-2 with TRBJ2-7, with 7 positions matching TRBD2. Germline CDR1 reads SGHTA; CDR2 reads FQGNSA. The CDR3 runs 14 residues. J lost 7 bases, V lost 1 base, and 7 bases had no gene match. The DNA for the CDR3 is TGTGCCAGCAGCTTAGGAGGGACTACCTTAGAGCAGTACTTC. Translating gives CASSLGGTTLEQYF.

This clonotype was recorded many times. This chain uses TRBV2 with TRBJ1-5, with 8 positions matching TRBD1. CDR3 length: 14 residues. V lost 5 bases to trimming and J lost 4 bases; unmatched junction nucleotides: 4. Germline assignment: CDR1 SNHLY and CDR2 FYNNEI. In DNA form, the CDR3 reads TGTGCCAGCAGTCGGACAGGGCGGAATCAGCCCCAGCATTTT. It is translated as CASSRTGRNQPQHF. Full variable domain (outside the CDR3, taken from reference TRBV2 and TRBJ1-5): EPEVTQTPSHQVTQMGQEVILRCVPISNHLYFYWYRQILGQKVEFLVSFYNNEISEKSEIFDDQFSVERPDGSNFTLKIRSTKLEDSAMYFCASSRTGRNQPQHFGDGTRLSIL.

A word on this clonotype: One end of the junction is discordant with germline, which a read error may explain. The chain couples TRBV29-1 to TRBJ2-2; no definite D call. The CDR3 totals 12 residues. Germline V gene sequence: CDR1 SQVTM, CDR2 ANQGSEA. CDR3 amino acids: CRVYGNTGELFF. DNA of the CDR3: TGCCGCGTATACGGAAACACTGGGGAGCTGTTTTTT.

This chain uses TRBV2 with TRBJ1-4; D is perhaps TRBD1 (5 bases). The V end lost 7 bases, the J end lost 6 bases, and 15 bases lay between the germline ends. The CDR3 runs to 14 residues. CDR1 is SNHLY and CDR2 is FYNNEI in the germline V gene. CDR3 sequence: CASIPGGGDEKLFF. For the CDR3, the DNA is TGTGCCAGCATCCCCGGGGGTGGTGATGAAAAACTGTTTTTT.

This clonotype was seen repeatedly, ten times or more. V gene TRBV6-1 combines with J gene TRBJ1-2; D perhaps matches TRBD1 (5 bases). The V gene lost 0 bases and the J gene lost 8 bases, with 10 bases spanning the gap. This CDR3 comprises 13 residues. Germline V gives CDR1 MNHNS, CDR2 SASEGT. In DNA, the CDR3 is TGTGCCAGCAGTGAAGCCCCAGGGTACGGCTACACCTTC. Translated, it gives CASSEAPGYGYTF.

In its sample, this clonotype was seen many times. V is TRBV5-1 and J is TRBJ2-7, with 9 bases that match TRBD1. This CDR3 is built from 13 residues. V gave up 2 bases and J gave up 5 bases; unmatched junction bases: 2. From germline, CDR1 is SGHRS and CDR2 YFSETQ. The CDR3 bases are TGCGCCAGCAGCTTTACAGGGGGCAACGAGCAGTACTTC. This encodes CASSFTGGNEQYF.

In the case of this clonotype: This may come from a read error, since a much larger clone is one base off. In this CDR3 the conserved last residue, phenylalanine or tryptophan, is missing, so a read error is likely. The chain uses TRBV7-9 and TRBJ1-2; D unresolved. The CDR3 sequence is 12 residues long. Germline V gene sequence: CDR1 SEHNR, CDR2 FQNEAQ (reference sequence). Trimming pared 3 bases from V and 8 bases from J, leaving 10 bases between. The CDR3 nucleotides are TGTGCCAGCAGCTTCGGACGGCAAGGCTACACCCTC. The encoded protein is CASSFGRQGYTL.

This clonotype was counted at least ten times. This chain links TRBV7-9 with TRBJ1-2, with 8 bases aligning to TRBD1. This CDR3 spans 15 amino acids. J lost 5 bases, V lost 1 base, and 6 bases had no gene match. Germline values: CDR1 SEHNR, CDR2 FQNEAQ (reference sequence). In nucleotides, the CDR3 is TGTGCCAGCAGCTTAGGCGCAGGGGGCGCTTATGGCTACACCTTC. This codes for CASSLGAGGAYGYTF.

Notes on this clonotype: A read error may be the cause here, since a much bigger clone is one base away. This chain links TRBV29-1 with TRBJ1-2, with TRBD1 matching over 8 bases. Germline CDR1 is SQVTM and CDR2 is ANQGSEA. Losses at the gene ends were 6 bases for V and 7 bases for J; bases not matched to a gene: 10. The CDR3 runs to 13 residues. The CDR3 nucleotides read TGCAGCGTCCGGGAGGACAGGGAGGCTGGCTACACCTTC. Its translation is CSVREDREAGYTF.

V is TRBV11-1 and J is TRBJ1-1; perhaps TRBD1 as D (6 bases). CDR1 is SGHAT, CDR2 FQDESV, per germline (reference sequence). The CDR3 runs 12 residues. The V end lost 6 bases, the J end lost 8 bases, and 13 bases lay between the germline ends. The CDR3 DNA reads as TGTGCCAGCAGAGAGGTGGACAGAGAAGCTTTCTTT. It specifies CASREVDREAFF.

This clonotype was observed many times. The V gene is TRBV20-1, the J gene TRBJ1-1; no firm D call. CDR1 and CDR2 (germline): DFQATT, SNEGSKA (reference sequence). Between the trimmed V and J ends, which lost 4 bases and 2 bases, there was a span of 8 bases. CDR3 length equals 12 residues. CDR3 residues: CSANEGNTEAFF. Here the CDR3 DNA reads TGCAGTGCTAATGAGGGTAACACTGAAGCTTTCTTT.

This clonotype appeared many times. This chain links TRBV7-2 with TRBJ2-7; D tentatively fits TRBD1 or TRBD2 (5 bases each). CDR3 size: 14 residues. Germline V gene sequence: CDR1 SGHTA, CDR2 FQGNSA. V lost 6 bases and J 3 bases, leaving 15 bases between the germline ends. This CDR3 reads CASSPYGGVYEQYF. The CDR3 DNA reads TGTGCCAGCAGTCCCTATGGGGGAGTCTACGAGCAGTACTTC.

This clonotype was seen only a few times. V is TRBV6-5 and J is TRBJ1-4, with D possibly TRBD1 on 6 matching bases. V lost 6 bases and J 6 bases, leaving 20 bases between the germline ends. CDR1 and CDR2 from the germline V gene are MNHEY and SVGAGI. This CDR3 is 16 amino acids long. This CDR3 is CASSPLFEGGDEKLFF. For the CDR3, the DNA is TGTGCCAGCAGCCCATTGTTTGAGGGGGGGGATGAAAAACTGTTTTTT.

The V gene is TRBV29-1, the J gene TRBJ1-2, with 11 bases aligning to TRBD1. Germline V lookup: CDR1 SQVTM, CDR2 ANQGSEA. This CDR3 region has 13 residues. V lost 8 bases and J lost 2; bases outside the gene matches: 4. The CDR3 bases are TGCAGCTCCTGGACAGGGGGCAACTATGGCTACACCTTC. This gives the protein CSSWTGGNYGYTF.

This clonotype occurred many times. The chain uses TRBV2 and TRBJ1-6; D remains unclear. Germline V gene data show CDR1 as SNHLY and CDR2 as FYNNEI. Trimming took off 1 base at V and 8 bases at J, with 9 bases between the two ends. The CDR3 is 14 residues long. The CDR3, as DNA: TGTGCCAGCAGTGAAGGGACGGATCATTCACCCCTCCACTTT. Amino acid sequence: CASSEGTDHSPLHF.

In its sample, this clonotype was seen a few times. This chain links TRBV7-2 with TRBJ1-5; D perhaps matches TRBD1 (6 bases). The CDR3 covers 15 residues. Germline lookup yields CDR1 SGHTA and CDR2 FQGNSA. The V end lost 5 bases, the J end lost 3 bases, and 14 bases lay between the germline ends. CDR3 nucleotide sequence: TGTGCCAGCAGCCTTACAGGGATGGTCAATCAGCCCCAGCATTTT. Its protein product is CASSLTGMVNQPQHF.